This TCR beta chain emerged from a study of blood T cells in healthy people across ages. To note about this clonotype: One end of the junction does not line up with germline, which may come from a read error.

Each sample provided at least 5.5 micrograms of extracted total RNA. A second about 6 to 12 cycle PCR used barcoded and J-beta primers. MiXCR, run by TCRdb on the 5' RACE reads, gives a single entry per CDR3 protein. The data contain approximately 1.5 million distinct CDR3 sequences, around 40% of them seen just once; the ten biggest clones take up more than 4%. The CDR3 consists of 13 residues. Germline assignment: CDR1 SQVTM and CDR2 ANQGSEA. This receptor was taken from a woman aged 18-29 years in good health. V usage is TRBV29-1 and J usage is TRBJ1-1; the D is unclear. Material: blood. The CDR3 protein is CSVRGRMNTEASF. In nucleotides, the CDR3 is TGCAGCGTTAGAGGACGGATGAACACTGAAGCTTCCTTT. The full variable domain, rest sourced from reference TRBV29-1 and TRBJ1-1, is SAVISQKPSRDICQRGTSLTIQCQVDSQVTMMFWYRQQPGQSLTLIATANQGSEATYESGFVIDKFPISRPNLTFSTLTVSNMSPEDSSIYLCSVRGRMNTEASFGQGTRLTVV.